The TCR beta chain described here comes from a study of cytomegalovirus exposure and HLA in healthy donors. Study outcomes and limitations: It was only CMV serostatus that was available as immune exposure information. Later genetic work tied a missense DCLRE1C variant to beta-chain V and J trimming. With further analysis later on, most CMV-associated TCR beta chains appeared HLA-restricted. Near-uniform donor sequencing depth was presumed by presence/absence analyses.

Regarding this clone: The antigen remains unidentified.

The PCR was carried out with 60 Vbeta primers and 13 Jbeta primers. The repertoire was sequenced with immunoSEQ multiplex PCR; TCRdb's copy has only in-frame clones and lacks some. Of roughly 160,000 clones in the sample, over 60% are singletons; the top ten hold approximately 2.5%. The ends lost 0 bases at V and 0 bases at J; junction bases unmatched: 5. This CDR3 comprises 17 residues. Germline lookup yields CDR1 SGHTA and CDR2 FQGNSA. The origin of this receptor is a woman aged 30 to 39 in good health and CMV-seronegative. The chain links TRBV7-2 to TRBJ2-3; TRBD1 aligns across 8 bases. Specimen: PBMCs. The CDR3 spells CASSLAVGTGSTDTQYF. In DNA form, the CDR3 reads TGTGCCAGCAGCTTAGCCGTGGGGACAGGCAGCACAGATACGCAGTATTTT. Based on the CDR3 plus reference TRBV7-2 and TRBJ2-3, the full variable domain is GAGVSQSPSNKVTEKGKDVELRCDPISGHTALYWYRQSLGQGLEFLIYFQGNSAPDKSGLPSDRFSAERTGGSVSTLTIQRTQQEDSAVYLCASSLAVGTGSTDTQYFGPGTRLTVL.